Below, 25 T cell receptor beta chains from the same sample are listed, as sequenced in a study of blood T cell repertoires in COVID-19. Profiling relied on immunoSEQ multiplex PCR, and the TCRdb table lists in-frame clones only, not all of them. The sample carries about 170,000 clones, about 82% recorded once. The sequencing input was peripheral blood. Receptor source: a woman over 75 with COVID-19, enrolled during active disease.

This rearrangement joins TRBV5-1 to TRBJ1-1; no clear D gene. This CDR3 has 13 amino acids. CDR1 and CDR2 from the germline V gene are SGHRS and YFSETQ. Trimming pared 4 bases from V and 4 bases from J, leaving 11 bases between. The CDR3 spells CASSQDWVTEAFF. The CDR3, as DNA: TGCGCCAGCAGCCAGGACTGGGTCACTGAAGCTTTCTTT. Full variable domain (remainder filled in from reference TRBV5-1 and TRBJ1-1): KAGVTQTPRYLIKTRGQQVTLSCSPISGHRSVSWYQQTPGQGLQFLFEYFSETQRNKGNFPGRFSGRQFSNSRSEMNVSTLELGDSALYLCASSQDWVTEAFFGQGTRLTVV.

This clone was picked up a small number of times. This chain joins TRBV7-9 and TRBJ2-7; TRBD1 aligns across 9 bases. V lost 9 bases to trimming and J lost 2 bases; unmatched junction nucleotides: 8. The V gene's germline CDR1 is SEHNR and CDR2 FQNEAQ (reference sequence). The CDR3 has 14 residues. The CDR3 DNA is TGTGCCAGTACCCCCCGGGACAGGGCCTACGAGCAGTACTTC. Amino acid sequence: CASTPRDRAYEQYF.

The chain uses TRBV5-4 and TRBJ2-5; 8 bases line up with TRBD1. Looked up from germline, CDR1 is SGHNT and CDR2 is YYREEE (reference sequence). Trimming took 4 bases from V and 3 from J; bases not matched to a gene: 8. The CDR3 sequence is 15 residues long. The CDR3 spells CASSAPGQEKETQYF. In DNA, the CDR3 is TGTGCCAGCAGCGCTCCGGGACAGGAAAAAGAGACCCAGTACTTC.

A few counts support this clone. The rearrangement links TRBV5-1 to TRBJ2-5, with 7 positions matching TRBD1. The CDR3 runs 14 residues. Germline V gene data show CDR1 as SGHRS and CDR2 as YFSETQ. V shed 4 bases, J shed 1 base, and the junction held 4 bases outside the gene matches. CDR3 protein: CASSPWTGQETQYF. The CDR3 DNA follows: TGCGCCAGCAGCCCGTGGACAGGCCAAGAGACCCAGTACTTC.

This chain connects TRBV6-1 to TRBJ1-6; D remains unclear. V was trimmed by 2 bases and J by 10 bases, leaving 15 bases between them. CDR3 length: 15 amino acids. CDR1 MNHNS and CDR2 SASEGT come from the germline V gene. CDR3 nucleotides: TGTGCCAGCAGTGAAATAAGCGGGGTCCGATCACCCCTCCACTTT. Its translation: CASSEISGVRSPLHF.

This CDR3 is CASREGNYGYTF. The DNA for the CDR3 is TGCGCCAGCAGGGAGGGGAACTATGGCTACACCTTC. The rearrangement uses TRBV5-1 and TRBJ1-2, with a possible D match to TRBD1 (5 bases). CDR3 size: 12 residues. Germline V gives CDR1 SGHRS, CDR2 YFSETQ. Trimming pared 5 bases from V and 2 bases from J, leaving 7 bases between.

The chain couples TRBV5-1 to TRBJ1-1; D is perhaps TRBD1 (6 bases). Germline values: CDR1 SGHRS, CDR2 YFSETQ. The CDR3 is made up of 13 amino acids. V dropped 3 bases and J dropped 3 bases, with 9 bases sitting between them. CDR3 in amino acids: CASSSTGYTEAFF. DNA of the CDR3: TGCGCCAGCAGCTCAACAGGGTACACTGAAGCTTTCTTT.

The chain joins TRBV28 to TRBJ2-1; TRBD2 matches at 11 bases. The CDR3 totals 16 residues. In germline, CDR1 is MDHEN, CDR2 SYDVKM. Trimming removed 2 bases from V and 5 bases from J; junction bases left unmatched: 5. CDR3 protein: CASSLGLAGGHNEQFF. The CDR3 DNA reads as TGTGCCAGCAGTTTAGGGCTAGCGGGGGGCCACAATGAGCAGTTCTTC.

The CDR3 protein is CASSRGLAASDTQYF. DNA for the CDR3: TGTGCCAGCAGTCGGGGACTAGCGGCTTCAGATACGCAGTATTTT. V is TRBV6-7 and J is TRBJ2-3; 11 bases are shared with TRBD2. TRBV6-7 is marked as an open reading frame, function uncertain. This CDR3 region has 15 residues. The junction had 5 bases not matched to a gene; V was cut back by 5 bases and J by 4 bases.

The genes are TRBV2 and TRBJ2-2; 9 nucleotides line up with TRBD1. Germline V gene lookup returns CDR1 SNHLY and CDR2 FYNNEI. With V trimmed by 5 bases and J by 5 bases, 6 bases remained unmatched. The CDR3 covers 15 residues. CDR3 sequence (DNA): TGTGCCAGCAGTCCCGACAGGGGGAGGACCGGGGAGCTGTTTTTT. Protein sequence: CASSPDRGRTGELFF.

CDR3 coding DNA: TGCGCCAGCAGCCCCTGGGACAGGGGTCGTAGTGGGACCCCTGGAAACACCATATATTTT. It encodes CASSPWDRGRSGTPGNTIYF. The chain carries TRBV5-1 and TRBJ1-3; 10 bases are shared with TRBD1. This CDR3 is built from 20 residues. The trim removed 4 bases at V and 2 bases at J, leaving 18 bases unmatched. CDR1 SGHRS and CDR2 YFSETQ come from the germline V gene.

In this sample, this clone turned up a few times. The V and J genes are TRBV25-1 and TRBJ2-3; 7 bases align to TRBD1. In germline, CDR1 is MGHDK, CDR2 SYGVNS. Losses at the gene ends were 9 bases for V and 7 bases for J; bases not matched to a gene: 10. There are 13 residues in the CDR3. In nucleotides, the CDR3 is TGTGCCAGTCGTTCGACAGGGACAAATACGCAGTATTTT. Translated, it gives CASRSTGTNTQYF.

V gene TRBV2 combines with J gene TRBJ2-1; 10 nucleotides match TRBD2. Germline V gene data show CDR1 as SNHLY and CDR2 as FYNNEI. The V gene end was trimmed by 5 bases and the J gene end by 6 bases; junction bases not matched to a gene: 1. The CDR3 is 13 residues long. CDR3 DNA sequence: TGTGCCAGCAGTACTAGCGGGATCAATGAGCAGTTCTTC. Protein product: CASSTSGINEQFF.

The chain uses TRBV6-5 and TRBJ2-5; TRBD1 aligns across 7 bases. CDR1 is MNHEY and CDR2 is SVGAGI in the germline V gene. The CDR3 has 13 residues. Germline trimming cut 6 bases from V and 1 base from J; bases unmatched to any gene: 2. CDR3 DNA: TGTGCCAGCAGACAGGGGATCCAAGAGACCCAGTACTTC. Protein sequence: CASRQGIQETQYF.

The chain recombines TRBV24-1 with TRBJ1-6; TRBD1 aligns across 7 bases. The CDR3 is made up of 21 amino acids. CDR1 and CDR2 from the germline V gene are KGHDR and SFDVKD. V gave up 6 bases and J gave up 0 bases; unmatched junction bases: 19. The CDR3 region has the DNA TGTGCCACCAGTAGGAGGGCCCCCTCTGGGGCAGGGGGCTCCTATAATTCACCCCTCCACTTT. It is translated as CATSRRAPSGAGGSYNSPLHF.

V is TRBV5-4 and J is TRBJ2-1, with 9 bases lining up with TRBD2. CDR1 SGHNT and CDR2 YYREEE come from the germline V gene (reference sequence). J gave up 2 bases and V 2 bases, and 5 bases lay outside the gene matches. CDR3 length: 16 residues. The CDR3 DNA is TGTGCCAGCAGCTTCCCTAGCGGGACTACCTACAATGAGCAGTTCTTC. Amino acids: CASSFPSGTTYNEQFF. Together with reference TRBV5-4 and TRBJ2-1, the CDR3 gives the full variable domain: ETGVTQSPTHLIKTRGQQVTLRCSSQSGHNTVSWYQQALGQGPQFIFQYYREEENGRGNFPPRFSGLQFPNYSSELNVNALELDDSALYLCASSFPSGTTYNEQFFGPGTRLTVL.

J is TRBJ1-1 and V is TRBV25-1; no reliable D call. This CDR3 is 12 amino acids long. Trimming took off 2 bases at V and 3 bases at J, with 4 bases between the two ends. The V gene's germline CDR1 is MGHDK and CDR2 SYGVNS. The CDR3: CASSERYTEAFF. The CDR3 DNA is TGTGCCAGCAGTGAACGGTACACTGAAGCTTTCTTT.

This chain joins TRBV5-4 and TRBJ1-1; perhaps TRBD1 as D (6 bases). V lost 3 bases and J lost 3, with 12 bases in between. This CDR3 is built from 14 residues. Germline values: CDR1 SGHNT, CDR2 YYREEE (reference sequence). The CDR3 protein is CASSSTQGYTEAFF. In DNA form, the CDR3 reads TGTGCCAGCAGCTCCACACAGGGTTACACTGAAGCTTTCTTT.

This chain uses TRBV5-1 with TRBJ2-2; the D gene is possibly TRBD2 (6 bases). The germline gives CDR1 SGHRS, CDR2 YFSETQ. Trimming pared 1 base from V and 4 bases from J, leaving 17 bases between. This CDR3 contains 17 residues. CDR3 coding DNA: TGCGCCAGCAGCTTGAAGACCGGGGGATCGCTCACCGGGGAGCTGTTTTTT. Amino acid sequence: CASSLKTGGSLTGELFF.

The chain is built from TRBV11-2 and TRBJ2-2, with TRBD1 identical over 8 bases. Germline CDR1 is SGHAT and CDR2 is FQNNGV. V lost 7 bases and J lost 5; bases outside the gene matches: 12. The CDR3 contains 16 residues. CDR3 sequence (DNA): TGTGCCAGCACCCCGACAGGGGATGTAATAACCGGGGAGCTGTTTTTT. The encoded protein is CASTPTGDVITGELFF.

J is TRBJ2-3 and V is TRBV9, with D possibly being TRBD2 (5 bases). Per the germline V gene, CDR1 is SGDLS and CDR2 is YYNGEE. The CDR3 spans 15 residues. Between the trimmed V and J ends, which lost 0 bases and 0 bases, there was a span of 8 bases. The chain's CDR3 is CASSVGGGSTDTQYF. Written as DNA, the CDR3 is TGTGCCAGCAGCGTAGGTGGCGGGAGCACAGATACGCAGTATTTT.

The rearrangement joins TRBV4-2 to TRBJ2-2; TRBD2 agrees at 14 bases. With 0 bases clipped from V and 2 bases from J, the junction kept 5 bases outside the gene matches. The germline V gene has CDR1 LGHNA and CDR2 YNFKEQ. The CDR3 consists of 19 residues. The CDR3 is CASSQDMGTSGSNTGELFF. The CDR3 DNA follows: TGTGCCAGCAGCCAAGATATGGGGACTAGCGGGAGTAACACCGGGGAGCTGTTTTTT.

The gene calls are TRBV19 and TRBJ1-2, with D maybe TRBD1 (6 bases). The CDR3 length is 14 residues. The germline V gene encodes CDR1 LNHDA and CDR2 SQIVND (reference sequence). V was trimmed by 6 bases and J by 6 bases, leaving 17 bases between them. CDR3 DNA: TGTGCCAGTAGGGCAGGGGCCCTGTATAATGGCTACACCTTC. This codes for CASRAGALYNGYTF.

The chain is built from TRBV28 and TRBJ2-7; possibly TRBD2 for D (5 bases). The CDR3 sequence is 16 residues long. Looked up from germline, CDR1 is MDHEN and CDR2 is SYDVKM. Trimming took 2 bases from V and 3 from J, leaving 17 bases between them. The chain's CDR3 is CASSLPRLAGRYEQYF. The CDR3 nucleotides read TGTGCCAGCAGTTTACCCAGGCTAGCCGGGCGCTACGAGCAGTACTTC. Together with reference TRBV28 and TRBJ2-7, the CDR3 gives the full variable domain: DVKVTQSSRYLVKRTGEKVFLECVQDMDHENMFWYRQDPGLGLRLIYFSYDVKMKEKGDIPEGYSVSREKKERFSLILESASTNQTSMYLCASSLPRLAGRYEQYFGPGTRLTVT.

The V call is TRBV29-1, the J call TRBJ2-3; 8 bases fit TRBD2. Germline lookup yields CDR1 SQVTM and CDR2 ANQGSEA. This CDR3 comprises 15 residues. The trim removed 1 base at V and 3 bases at J, leaving 6 bases unmatched. CDR3 protein: CSVEGLSGDTDTQYF. The CDR3 region has the DNA TGCAGCGTTGAAGGGCTTAGCGGGGATACAGATACGCAGTATTTT.